Listed here is a single T cell receptor beta chain. In the authors' workflow: Nucleated cell number was recorded as an estimate derived from reference gene primer amplification. Repertoires were generated with immunoSEQ multiplex PCR, while TCRdb's copy carries only in-frame clones and drops some. V, J and clone size are those of that table, while D and trimming were read from the DNA. Altogether roughly 200,000 clones are present, approximately 83% being singletons, with the ten largest covering 9.5% to 13%. The sample comes from a study of blood T cell repertoires in COVID-19. Across the study: The study drew acute and convalescent COVID-19 samples from the United States, Italy and Spain. The cDNA or gDNA used as material had been derived from T cells, B-cell-depleted T cells, or PBMCs.

J was trimmed by 7 bases and V by 6 bases; bases with no gene match: 7. The CDR3 length is 15 residues. Germline lookup yields CDR1 WNHNN and CDR2 SYGVQD (reference sequence). The receptor comes from a human donor with active or convalescent COVID-19. The donor label of this sample is uncertain. The V call is TRBV10-1, the J call TRBJ1-6; TRBD1 aligns across 9 bases. Sequencing was performed on peripheral blood. The CDR3, as DNA: TGCGCCAGCAGCGCAACGACAGGGGGGAATTCACCCCTCCACTTT. It translates to CASSATTGGNSPLHF.